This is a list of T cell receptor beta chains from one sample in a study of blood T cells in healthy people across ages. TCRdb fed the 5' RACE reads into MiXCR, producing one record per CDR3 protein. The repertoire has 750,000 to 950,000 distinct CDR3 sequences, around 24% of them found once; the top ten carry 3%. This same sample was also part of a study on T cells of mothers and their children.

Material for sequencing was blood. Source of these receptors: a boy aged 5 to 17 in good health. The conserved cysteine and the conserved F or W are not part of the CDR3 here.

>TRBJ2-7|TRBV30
AWSRTGSEQY
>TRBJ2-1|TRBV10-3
AIRPGLAGGPNSYNEQF
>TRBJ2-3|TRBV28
ASSPGEFSTDTQY
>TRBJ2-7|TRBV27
ASTLVGIGYEQY
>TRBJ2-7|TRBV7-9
ASSLEGRLSY
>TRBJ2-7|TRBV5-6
ASSLGGQGHSYEQY
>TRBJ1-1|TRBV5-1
ASSLRAGGGTEAF
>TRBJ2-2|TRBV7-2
ASSLSLRANTGELF
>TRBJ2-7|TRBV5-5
ASTTQWSSYEQY
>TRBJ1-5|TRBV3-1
ASSLGGGGNQPQH
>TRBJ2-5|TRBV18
ASSPLVRETQY
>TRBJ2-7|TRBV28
ASNPPGYEQY
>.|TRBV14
ASSQGMTSGGAETQY
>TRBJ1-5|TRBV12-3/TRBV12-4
ASSFTPGLGGQPQH
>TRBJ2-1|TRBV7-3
ASSLRGGRERNEQF
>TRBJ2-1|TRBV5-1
ASSPTGGYNEQF
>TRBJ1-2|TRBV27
ASSDFALTGPKSNYGYT
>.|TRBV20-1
SASEPDTYEQY
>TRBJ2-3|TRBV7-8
ASSPRPDPTNTQY
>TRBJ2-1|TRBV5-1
ASLPGTGGSYNEQF
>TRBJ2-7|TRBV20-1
SASGQASYEQY
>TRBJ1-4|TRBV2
ASSERGQGQEKLF
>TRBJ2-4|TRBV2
ASRGDPVNIQY
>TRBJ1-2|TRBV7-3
ASSLLSARDYGYT
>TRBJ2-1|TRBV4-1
ASSQEIGSSYNEQF
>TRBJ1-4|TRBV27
ASSFGQGGDKLF
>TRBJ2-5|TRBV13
ASSFRDSSSLYQETQY
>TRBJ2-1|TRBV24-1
ATAGSSYNEQF
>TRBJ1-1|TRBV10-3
AIRGTLNTEAF
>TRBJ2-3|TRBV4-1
ASSPWGGLAGDGSTDTQY
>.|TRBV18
ASSLGQGQVNEQF
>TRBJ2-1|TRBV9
ASSAEPGTSGGDNEQF
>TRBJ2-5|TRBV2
ASSPRLDGETQY
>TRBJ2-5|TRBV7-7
ASSLGPSGVQTQY
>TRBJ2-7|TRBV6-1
ASSPRTSGGSYEQY
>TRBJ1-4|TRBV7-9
ASSFLYTGSTNEKLF
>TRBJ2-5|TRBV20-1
SARSGGVSETQY
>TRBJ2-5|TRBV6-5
ASSYSGTGKETQY
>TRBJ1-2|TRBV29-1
SVEDLSQGKTNYGYT
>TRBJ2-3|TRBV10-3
AIKGLAGSADTQY